Detailed here is one T cell receptor (beta chain). Authors' processing steps: Researchers report that nucleated cell counts were estimated from reference gene primer amplification. This table comes from immunoSEQ multiplex PCR, and its TCRdb copy is limited to in-frame clones, with some not included. The DNA was the basis for D and trimming; V, J and clone size are from that table. The data hold about 100,000 clones, with about 86% observed a single time. This specimen comes from a study of blood T cell repertoires in COVID-19. On the study more broadly: Samples taken during acute and convalescent COVID-19 were collected in the United States, Italy and Spain. Nucleic acid was either cDNA or gDNA, and it came from T cells, B-cell-depleted T cells, or PBMCs.

Sequenced sample: peripheral blood. The source of this sequence is a man older than 75 with acute or convalescent COVID-19.

DNA for the CDR3: TGTGCCATCAGGCCGGGACAGGGAGGCGACGAGCAGTACTTC. The encoded protein is CAIRPGQGGDEQYF. The chain carries TRBV10-3 and TRBJ2-7; 9 nucleotides align to TRBD1. Germline CDR1 is ENHRY and CDR2 is SYGVKD. V trimming: 6 bases; J trimming: 5 bases; junction bases outside the gene matches: 8. The CDR3 contains 14 residues.